The TCR beta chain under discussion was sequenced for a study of blood T cell repertoires in COVID-19. V was trimmed by 0 bases and J by 2 bases, leaving 10 bases between them. This CDR3 has 16 amino acids. CDR1 is SGHTA and CDR2 is FQGNSA in the germline V gene. This table comes from immunoSEQ multiplex PCR, and its TCRdb copy is limited to in-frame clones, with some not included. The sample gives fewer than 300,000 clones, roughly 93% of which show up once; 2.3% is in the top ten. The chain uses TRBV7-2 and TRBJ1-4, with TRBD1 as a possible D gene (5 bases). The sequence came from a woman between 40 and 55 years old with acute COVID-19. Sequences were obtained from PBMCs or T cells enriched from blood (not recorded which). CDR3 nucleotides: TGTGCCAGCAGCTTAGCGTCAGGGTTTACTAATGAAAAACTGTTTTTT. This sequence encodes CASSLASGFTNEKLFF.